These 20 T cell receptor beta chains were all obtained from the same sample, sequenced in a study of circulating CD8 cells and anti-PD-1 response in melanoma. TCR libraries were prepared from approximately 15 ng of total RNA with the QIAseq Immune Repertoire TCR panel. TCRdb used MiXCR to reprocess the reads, holding one entry per CDR3 protein. The data show some 930 distinct CDR3 sequences, less than 5% seen once. Sorting of live CD3+CD8+TCRalphabeta+ cells by PD-1 and/or TIGIT gave four subsets. Source: CD8+ T cells from PBMCs, taken at baseline or after one month of anti-PD-1 therapy (not recorded which). The receptors come from a human donor with melanoma.

This clonotype is labeled large (0.1 to 1%). The chain uses TRBV28 and TRBJ2-7; tentatively, D is TRBD1 (6 bases). Germline CDR1 is MDHEN and CDR2 is SYDVKM. The CDR3 loop spans 11 amino acids. V lost 4 bases and J lost 5, with 6 bases in between. The CDR3 is CASSWGHEQYF. CDR3 bases: TGTGCCAGCAGTTGGGGGCACGAGCAGTACTTC.

Judged by abundance, this clonotype is medium-sized. This chain uses TRBV13 with TRBJ1-3; a possible D gene is TRBD1 (5 bases). CDR3 length: 17 residues. Trimming removed 0 bases at V and 0 bases at J, with 12 bases between. Germline loops: CDR1 PRHDT, CDR2 FYEKMQ (reference sequence). CDR3 sequence (DNA): TGTGCCAGCAGCTTAGGCCCGGGGCAGAGCTCTGGAAACACCATATATTTT. The encoded protein is CASSLGPGQSSGNTIYF.

By share, this clonotype ranks as medium-sized. This chain uses TRBV28 with TRBJ1-5; D gene uncertain. The CDR3 loop spans 16 amino acids. V was shortened by 5 bases and J by 7 bases, with 21 bases between the two germline ends. Germline loops: CDR1 MDHEN, CDR2 SYDVKM. CDR3 bases: TGTGCCAGCAGTCTCCTCTCTCATTCCCCGGAGCAGCCCCAGCATTTT. It codes for CASSLLSHSPEQPQHF.

This clonotype is labeled as medium-sized. The chain has TRBV27 and TRBJ1-4; D not resolved. Germline values: CDR1 MNHEY, CDR2 SMNVEV (reference sequence). CDR3 size: 13 residues. Trimming took 2 bases from V and 8 from J, leaving 9 bases between them. The DNA of the CDR3 is TGTGCCAGCAGTTTACGGCTGGGAGAAAAACTGTTTTTT. It is translated as CASSLRLGEKLFF. The entire variable domain, with the rest obtained from reference TRBV27 and TRBJ1-4, is as follows: EAQVTQNPRYLITVTGKKLTVTCSQNMNHEYMSWYRQDPGLGLRQIYYSMNVEVTDKGDVPEGYKVSRKEKRNFPLILESPSPNQTSLYFCASSLRLGEKLFFGSGTQLSVL.

This clonotype is large in the sample. CDR3 amino acids: CASSSGQGEGYEQYF. In nucleotides, the CDR3 is TGTGCCAGCAGTTCAGGACAGGGAGAAGGGTACGAGCAGTACTTC. The J gene is TRBJ2-7, the V gene TRBV27; 8 bases are shared with TRBD1. The germline gives CDR1 MNHEY, CDR2 SMNVEV (reference sequence). The V gene end was trimmed by 4 bases and the J gene end by 4 bases; junction bases not matched to a gene: 9. This CDR3 has 15 amino acids.

This clonotype is large in the sample. J is TRBJ2-3 and V is TRBV5-6; possible D gene TRBD2, 6 bases. CDR3 length: 15 residues. The V end lost 4 bases, the J end lost 0 bases, and 12 bases lay between the germline ends. Germline V gene lookup returns CDR1 SGHDT and CDR2 YYEEEE. In nucleotides, the CDR3 is TGTGCCAGCAGCACGCAAGGGACTAGCACAGATACGCAGTATTTT. Its translation is CASSTQGTSTDTQYF.

This clonotype is categorized as large (0.1 to 1%). The rearrangement joins TRBV4-2 to TRBJ2-7, with 7 bases fitting TRBD2. Germline V gives CDR1 LGHNA, CDR2 YNFKEQ. This CDR3 is 15 amino acids long. The J segment lost 8 bases and the V segment lost 2 bases, leaving 12 bases of the junction unmatched. The CDR3 DNA reads as TGTGCCAGCAGCCAAAACCAGCGGGGCGCGTACCAGCAGTACTTC. Translation: CASSQNQRGAYQQYF.

By proportion, this clonotype is large. The V and J genes are TRBV7-3 and TRBJ2-7; perhaps D is TRBD1 or TRBD2 (5 bases each). The V gene lost 5 bases and the J gene lost 3 bases, with 11 bases spanning the gap. CDR3 length: 13 residues. Germline assignment: CDR1 SGHTA and CDR2 FQGTGA. The CDR3 bases are TGTGCCAGCAGCGCAGGGAGTGGCTACGAGCAGTACTTC. Its translation is CASSAGSGYEQYF.

By frequency in the sample, this clonotype is medium-sized (0.01 to 0.1%). The genes are TRBV19 and TRBJ2-1; 12 bases line up with TRBD2. Germline-derived CDR1 and CDR2 are LNHDA and SQIVND (reference sequence). V trimming: 3 bases; J trimming: 0 bases; junction bases outside the gene matches: 6. The CDR3 runs to 18 residues. CDR3 DNA: TGTGCCAGTAGTATCGGTTCTAGCGGGGGGGCCTCCTACAATGAGCAGTTCTTC. Its translation is CASSIGSSGGASYNEQFF.

This clonotype is medium-sized (0.01 to 0.1%) within its sample. The genes are TRBV28 and TRBJ2-1, with 9 positions matching TRBD2. The CDR3 runs to 14 residues. With 5 bases clipped from V and 8 bases from J, the junction kept 7 bases outside the gene matches. The germline CDR1 and CDR2 sequences are MDHEN and SYDVKM. The DNA for the CDR3 is TGTGCCAGCAGTCTAGCGGGGAACCGCCATGAGCAGTTCTTC. Encoded protein: CASSLAGNRHEQFF.

This clonotype is medium-sized within its sample. V gene TRBV19 combines with J gene TRBJ1-2, with unresolved D. The CDR3 totals 15 residues. The V end was cut by 7 bases, the J end by 6 bases, with 21 bases between. Germline CDR1 and CDR2: LNHDA and SQIVND (reference sequence). CDR3 amino acids: CASIGVDLSHHGYTF. The CDR3 DNA reads TGTGCCAGTATTGGGGTCGATCTTTCACACCATGGCTACACCTTC.

The chain uses TRBV27 and TRBJ2-7, with D perhaps TRBD1 or TRBD2 (5 bases each). Per germline, CDR1 MNHEY and CDR2 SMNVEV (reference sequence). V lost 3 bases to trimming and J lost 4 bases, with 10 bases between them. The CDR3 consists of 13 residues. The CDR3 sequence is CASSFAGTYEQYF. The CDR3 DNA sequence: TGTGCCAGCAGTTTTGCAGGGACGTACGAGCAGTACTTC.

This clonotype has a single count. A much larger clone sits a single nucleotide away, making a read error possible. The V gene is TRBV11-1, the J gene TRBJ1-1; 8 bases are shared with TRBD1. The CDR3 spans 13 residues. Germline assignment: CDR1 SGHAT and CDR2 FQDESV (reference sequence). The V segment lost 3 bases and the J segment 6 bases; nucleotides outside the gene matches: 3. CDR3 residues: CASSFQGAAEAFF. Here the CDR3 DNA reads TGTGCCAGCAGCTTTCAGGGGGCTGCTGAAGCTTTCTTT.

This clonotype ranks as large. The genes are TRBV27 and TRBJ2-7, with 8 bases aligning to TRBD1. This CDR3 contains 15 residues. Germline V lookup: CDR1 MNHEY, CDR2 SMNVEV (reference sequence). Trimming cost V 6 bases and J 4 bases; bases outside gene matches: 11. In DNA form, the CDR3 reads TGTGCCAGCAGGCCTACCGACAGGGGAATTTACGAGCAGTACTTC. Amino acids: CASRPTDRGIYEQYF.

Relative to its sample, this clonotype is large. The gene calls are TRBV23-1 and TRBJ2-7; no clear D gene. TRBV23-1 is assigned to the ORF class and has an uncertain function. Trimming shortened V by 8 bases and J by 0 bases, and 23 bases separated the two germline ends. The CDR3 extends over 17 amino acids. CDR3 bases: TGCGCCAGCGTCCCGTCCCAAGACCGCCGTTCCTCCTACGAGCAGTACTTC. It is translated as CASVPSQDRRSSYEQYF.

The table lists this clonotype with a few counts. This chain connects TRBV11-2 to TRBJ2-1; D not certain. With 5 bases removed from V and 6 bases from J, the gap between germline ends came to 14 bases. The CDR3 extends over 14 amino acids. Germline loops: CDR1 SGHAT, CDR2 FQNNGV. The CDR3 DNA is TGTGCCAGCAGCCTGGTCCGAGCCGGCAATGAGCAGTTCTTC. It is translated as CASSLVRAGNEQFF.

Judged by abundance, this clonotype is medium-sized. The chain uses TRBV29-1 and TRBJ1-2; D not certain. The V end was cut by 8 bases, the J end by 8 bases, with 9 bases between. Germline CDR1 SQVTM, CDR2 ANQGSEA. The CDR3 covers 9 residues. The CDR3 sequence: CSTPPGYTF. The CDR3 nucleotides are TGCAGCACCCCCCCGGGCTACACCTTC.

On this clonotype: A much larger clone differs by one base, so this may be a read error. The chain combines TRBV19 with TRBJ2-4; D perhaps matches TRBD1 (6 bases). Germline loops: CDR1 LNHDA, CDR2 SQIVND (reference sequence). The CDR3 loop spans 14 amino acids. The CDR3 sequence: CASSPPGTTNIQCF. CDR3 DNA: TGTGCCAGTAGTCCTCCCGGGACAACAAACATTCAGTGCTTC.

This clonotype was counted a few times. At one boundary the junction diverges from the germline segment, which might be a read error. The chain has TRBV20-1 and TRBJ2-7; no firm D call. The CDR3 is 14 residues long. Germline CDR1 and CDR2: DFQATT and SNEGSKA (reference sequence). Here the CDR3 DNA reads TGCAGTGCTAGAGATCTTAGGGCCTCCTACGGGCAGTACTTC. Amino acid sequence: CSARDLRASYGQYF.

By proportion, this clonotype is medium-sized. CDR3 loop: CAWTPLGQGQETQYF. CDR3 sequence (DNA): TGTGCCTGGACGCCCCTTGGACAGGGCCAAGAGACCCAGTACTTC. This chain links TRBV30 with TRBJ2-5; 8 bases are a match to TRBD1. The CDR3 totals 15 residues. From germline, CDR1 is GTSNPN and CDR2 SVGIG (reference sequence). V shed 4 bases, J shed 1 base, and the junction held 8 bases outside the gene matches.